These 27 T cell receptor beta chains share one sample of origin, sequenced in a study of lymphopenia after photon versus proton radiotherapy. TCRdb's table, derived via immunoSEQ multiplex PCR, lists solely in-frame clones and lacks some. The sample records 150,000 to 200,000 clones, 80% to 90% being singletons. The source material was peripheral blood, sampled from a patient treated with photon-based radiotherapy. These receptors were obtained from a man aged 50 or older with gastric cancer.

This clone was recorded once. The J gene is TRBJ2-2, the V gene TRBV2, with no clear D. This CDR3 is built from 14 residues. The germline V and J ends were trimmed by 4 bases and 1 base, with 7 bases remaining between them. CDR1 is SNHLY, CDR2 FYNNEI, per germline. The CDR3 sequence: CASSAQMNTGELFF. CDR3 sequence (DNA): TGTGCCAGCAGTGCGCAGATGAACACCGGGGAGCTGTTTTTT.

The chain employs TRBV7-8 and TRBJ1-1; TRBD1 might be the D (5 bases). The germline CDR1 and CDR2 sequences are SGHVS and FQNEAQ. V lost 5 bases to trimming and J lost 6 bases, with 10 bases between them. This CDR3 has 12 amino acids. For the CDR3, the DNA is TGTGCCAGCAGCCCGTGGGGGGCTGAAGCTTTCTTT. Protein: CASSPWGAEAFF.

CDR3 bases: TGTGCCAGCAAGCCGAGGGCCATCAATCAGCCCCAGCATTTT. Translating it yields CASKPRAINQPQHF. The rearrangement joins TRBV2 to TRBJ1-5, with unresolved D. The V end lost 7 bases, the J end lost 3 bases, and 13 bases lay between the germline ends. CDR1 is SNHLY and CDR2 is FYNNEI in the germline V gene. The CDR3 is 14 residues long.

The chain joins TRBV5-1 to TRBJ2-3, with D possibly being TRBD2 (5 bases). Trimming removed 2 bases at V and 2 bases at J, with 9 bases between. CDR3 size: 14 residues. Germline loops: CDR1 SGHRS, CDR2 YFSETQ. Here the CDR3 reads CASSFRLLTDTQYF. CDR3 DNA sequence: TGCGCCAGCAGCTTCCGACTACTCACAGATACGCAGTATTTT.

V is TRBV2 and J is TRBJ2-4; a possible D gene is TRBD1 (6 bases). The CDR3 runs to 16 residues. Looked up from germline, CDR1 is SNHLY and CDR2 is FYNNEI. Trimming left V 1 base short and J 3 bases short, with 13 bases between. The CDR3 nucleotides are TGTGCCAGCAGTGAAGAGGGTAGGACAGTCAAAAACATTCAGTACTTC. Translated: CASSEEGRTVKNIQYF.

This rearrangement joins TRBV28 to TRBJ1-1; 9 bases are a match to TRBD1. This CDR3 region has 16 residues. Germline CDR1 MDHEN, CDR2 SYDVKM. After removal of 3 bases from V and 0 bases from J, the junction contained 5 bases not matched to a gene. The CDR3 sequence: CASSFIGQGLNTEAFF. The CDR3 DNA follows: TGTGCCAGCAGTTTCATCGGACAGGGGCTGAACACTGAAGCTTTCTTT.

CDR3 region: CASSLNRGIYTF. CDR3 bases: TGTGCCAGCAGCTTAAACAGGGGTATCTACACCTTC. The chain recombines TRBV5-4 with TRBJ1-2; 7 positions agree with TRBD1. This CDR3 has 12 residues. V trimming: 2 bases; J trimming: 10 bases; junction bases outside the gene matches: 5. CDR1 is SGHNT and CDR2 is YYREEE in the germline V gene (reference sequence).

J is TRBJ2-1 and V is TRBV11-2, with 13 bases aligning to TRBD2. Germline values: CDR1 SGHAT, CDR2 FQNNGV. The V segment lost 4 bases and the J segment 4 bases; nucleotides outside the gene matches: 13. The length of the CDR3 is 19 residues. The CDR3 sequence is CASSSPATSGGLTYNEQFF. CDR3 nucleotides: TGTGCCAGCAGCTCGCCCGCGACTAGCGGGGGGTTGACGTACAATGAGCAGTTCTTC.

The CDR3 spells CSVVRLLNTEAFF. The CDR3 region has the DNA TGCAGCGTTGTTCGGCTGTTGAACACTGAAGCTTTCTTT. The chain uses TRBV29-1 and TRBJ1-1; D is unresolved. CDR3 length equals 13 residues. Germline V lookup: CDR1 SQVTM, CDR2 ANQGSEA. V was cut by 4 bases and J by 0 bases, with 9 bases left in between.

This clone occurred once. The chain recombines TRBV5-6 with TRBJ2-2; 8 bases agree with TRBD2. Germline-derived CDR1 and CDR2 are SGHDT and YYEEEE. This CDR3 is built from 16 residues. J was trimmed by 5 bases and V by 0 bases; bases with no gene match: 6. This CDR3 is CASSLAGGHETGELFF. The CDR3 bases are TGTGCCAGCAGCTTGGCGGGAGGGCATGAGACCGGGGAGCTGTTTTTT.

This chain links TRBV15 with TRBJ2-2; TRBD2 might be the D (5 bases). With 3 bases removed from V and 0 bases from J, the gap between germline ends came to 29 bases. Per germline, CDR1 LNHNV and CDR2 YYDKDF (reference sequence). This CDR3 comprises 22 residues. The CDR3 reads CATSSNHEESGIYPTNTGELFF. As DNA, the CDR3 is TGTGCCACCAGCAGCAACCACGAAGAGAGCGGTATTTACCCTACGAACACCGGGGAGCTGTTTTTT.

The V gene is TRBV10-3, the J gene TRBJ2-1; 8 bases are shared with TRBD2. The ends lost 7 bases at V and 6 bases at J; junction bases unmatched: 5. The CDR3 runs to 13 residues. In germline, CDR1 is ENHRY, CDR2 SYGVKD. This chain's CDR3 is CAIMRAGANEQFF. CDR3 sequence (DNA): TGTGCCATCATGCGAGCGGGGGCCAATGAGCAGTTCTTC.

CDR3: CASSPGAGTNTEAFF. The CDR3 DNA reads TGTGCCAGTAGTCCGGGGGCAGGAACGAACACTGAAGCTTTCTTT. The chain employs TRBV19 and TRBJ1-1, with D possibly matching TRBD1 (6 bases). The V gene's germline CDR1 is LNHDA and CDR2 SQIVND (reference sequence). V lost 5 bases, J lost 1 base, and 14 bases lay in between. This CDR3 is built from 15 residues. The complete variable domain, with remaining parts taken from reference TRBV19 and TRBJ1-1, reads DGGITQSPKYLFRKEGQNVTLSCEQNLNHDAMYWYRQDPGQGLRLIYYSQIVNDFQKGDIAEGYSVSREKKESFPLTVTSAQKNPTAFYLCASSPGAGTNTEAFFGQGTRLTVV.

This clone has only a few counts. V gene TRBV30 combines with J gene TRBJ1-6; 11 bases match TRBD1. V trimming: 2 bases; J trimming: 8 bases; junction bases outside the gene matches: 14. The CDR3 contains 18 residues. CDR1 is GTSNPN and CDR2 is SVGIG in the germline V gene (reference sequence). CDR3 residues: CAWSRGRTGGAGDSPLHF. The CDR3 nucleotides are TGTGCCTGGAGTAGAGGACGGACAGGGGGCGCCGGGGATTCACCCCTCCACTTT.

The CDR3 nucleotides are TGTGCCAGTAAGACGTACTCTGGGGCCAACGTCCTGACTTTC. Translation gives CASKTYSGANVLTF. The chain combines TRBV19 with TRBJ2-6, with no clear D. Germline assignment: CDR1 LNHDA and CDR2 SQIVND (reference sequence). The CDR3 has 14 residues. V lost 7 bases to trimming and J lost 0 bases, with 7 bases between them.

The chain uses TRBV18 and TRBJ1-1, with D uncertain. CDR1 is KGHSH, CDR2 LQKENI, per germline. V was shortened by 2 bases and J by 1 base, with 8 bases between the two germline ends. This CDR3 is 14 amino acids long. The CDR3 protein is CASSPGISNTEAFF. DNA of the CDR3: TGTGCCAGCTCACCAGGAATTTCGAACACTGAAGCTTTCTTT.

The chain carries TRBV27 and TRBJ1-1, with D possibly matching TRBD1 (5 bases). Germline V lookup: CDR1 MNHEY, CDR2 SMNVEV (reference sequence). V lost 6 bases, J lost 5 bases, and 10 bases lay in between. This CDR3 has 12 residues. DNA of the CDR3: TGTGCCAGCAGCAACCAGGGTACTGAAGCTTTCTTT. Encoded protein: CASSNQGTEAFF.

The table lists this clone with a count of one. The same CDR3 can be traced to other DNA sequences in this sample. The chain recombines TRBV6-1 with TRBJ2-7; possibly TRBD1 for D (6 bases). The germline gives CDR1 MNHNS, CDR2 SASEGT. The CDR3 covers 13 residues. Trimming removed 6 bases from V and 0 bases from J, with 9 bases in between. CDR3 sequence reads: CASRETGSYEQYF. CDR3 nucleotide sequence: TGTGCCAGCAGAGAGACAGGCTCCTACGAGCAGTACTTC.

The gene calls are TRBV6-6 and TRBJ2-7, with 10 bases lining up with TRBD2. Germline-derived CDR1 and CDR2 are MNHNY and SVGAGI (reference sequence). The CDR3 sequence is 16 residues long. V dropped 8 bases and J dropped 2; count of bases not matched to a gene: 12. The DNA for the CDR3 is TGTGCCAGCTCCCCTAGGACTAGCGGAACTACCTACGAGCAGTACTTC. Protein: CASSPRTSGTTYEQYF.

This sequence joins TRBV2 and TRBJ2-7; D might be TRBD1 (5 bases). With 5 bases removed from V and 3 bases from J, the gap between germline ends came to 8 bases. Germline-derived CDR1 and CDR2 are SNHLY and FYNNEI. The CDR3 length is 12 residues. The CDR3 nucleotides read TGTGCCAGCAGTCCCCAGGGCTACGAGCAGTACTTC. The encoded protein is CASSPQGYEQYF.

CDR3 DNA: TGCGCCAGCAGCTTGGCCGGCACTAACTATGGCTACACCTTC. It yields the protein CASSLAGTNYGYTF. This chain links TRBV5-1 with TRBJ1-2; D is ambiguous. Trimming cost V 0 bases and J 0 bases, with 6 bases left between them. This CDR3 has 14 amino acids. Germline V CDR1 and CDR2: SGHRS, YFSETQ.

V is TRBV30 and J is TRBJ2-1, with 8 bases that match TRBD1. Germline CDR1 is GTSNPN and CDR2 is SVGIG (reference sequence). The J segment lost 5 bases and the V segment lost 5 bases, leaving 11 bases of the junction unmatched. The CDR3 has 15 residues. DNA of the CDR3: TGTGCCTGGGGACCCGGGACAGGCCTAAACAATGAGCAGTTCTTC. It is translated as CAWGPGTGLNNEQFF.

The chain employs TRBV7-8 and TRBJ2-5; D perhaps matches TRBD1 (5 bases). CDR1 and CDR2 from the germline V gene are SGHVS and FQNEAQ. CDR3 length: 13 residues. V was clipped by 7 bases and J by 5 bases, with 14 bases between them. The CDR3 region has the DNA TGTGCCAGCATCGGACACGGAGCCGAGACCCAGTACTTC. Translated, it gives CASIGHGAETQYF.

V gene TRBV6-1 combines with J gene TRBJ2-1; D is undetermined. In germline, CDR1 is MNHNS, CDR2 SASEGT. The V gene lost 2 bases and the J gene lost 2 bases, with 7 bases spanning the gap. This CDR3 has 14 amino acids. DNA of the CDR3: TGTGCCAGCAGTGAATCCAGCCCCTACAATGAGCAGTTCTTC. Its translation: CASSESSPYNEQFF.

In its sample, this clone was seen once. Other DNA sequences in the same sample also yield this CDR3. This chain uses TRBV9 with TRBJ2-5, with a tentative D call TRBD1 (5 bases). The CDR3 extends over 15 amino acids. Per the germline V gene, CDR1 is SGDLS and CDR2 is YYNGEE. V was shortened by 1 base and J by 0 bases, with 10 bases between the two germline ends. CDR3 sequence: CASSVYGRDQETQYF. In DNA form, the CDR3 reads TGTGCCAGCAGCGTATACGGCAGGGACCAAGAGACCCAGTACTTC.

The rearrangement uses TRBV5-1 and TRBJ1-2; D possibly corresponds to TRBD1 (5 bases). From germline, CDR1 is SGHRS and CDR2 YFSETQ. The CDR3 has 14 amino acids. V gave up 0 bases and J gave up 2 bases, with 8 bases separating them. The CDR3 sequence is CASSLEGHNYGYTF. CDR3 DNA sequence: TGCGCCAGCAGCTTGGAGGGGCACAACTATGGCTACACCTTC.

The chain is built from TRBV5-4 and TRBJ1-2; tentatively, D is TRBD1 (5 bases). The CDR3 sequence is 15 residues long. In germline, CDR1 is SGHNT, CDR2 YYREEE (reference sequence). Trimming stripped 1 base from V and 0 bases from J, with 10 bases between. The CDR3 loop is CASSLNGGTNYGYTF. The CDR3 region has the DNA TGTGCCAGCAGCTTGAATGGGGGTACTAACTATGGCTACACCTTC.